These 5 T cell receptor beta chains came from one sample sequenced in a study of post-analysis software for immune sequencing data. Whole-study results and caveats: Controls showed lower frequencies than patients for several TRBV segments, and TRBV5-6, TRBV5-1 and TRBV20-1 were among these.

Included in the TCR beta cDNA libraries were unique molecular identifiers. Each CDR3 protein gets one entry after TCRdb re-called the PCR reads with MiXCR. Here the sample spans more than 350,000 distinct CDR3 sequences, 39% being singletons. What these receptors recognize is not known. Sequenced: blood. The origin of the receptors is a girl aged 2 to 9 with multiple sclerosis.

This clonotype was recorded many times. The chain joins TRBV10-3 to TRBJ2-1; 9 bases map to TRBD2. This CDR3 is 15 amino acids long. The germline CDR1 and CDR2 sequences are ENHRY and SYGVKD. The V segment lost 3 bases and the J segment 3 bases; nucleotides outside the gene matches: 3. The CDR3 sequence: CAISDVAGVYNEQFF. In nucleotides, the CDR3 is TGTGCCATCAGTGACGTAGCGGGAGTCTACAATGAGCAGTTCTTC.

This clonotype was counted a few times. This chain joins TRBV4-3 and TRBJ2-7; a possible D gene is TRBD2 (6 bases). V was pared by 5 bases and J by 4 bases, with 15 bases between. The CDR3 totals 14 residues. Germline CDR1 is LGHNA and CDR2 is YSLEER. CDR3 in amino acids: CASSSRPGRYEQYF. The CDR3 DNA reads TGCGCCAGCAGCTCCCGCCCAGGGAGGTACGAGCAGTACTTC.

The V and J genes are TRBV28 and TRBJ2-3; 11 nucleotides agree with TRBD2. Germline assignment: CDR1 MDHEN and CDR2 SYDVKM. CDR3 length equals 15 residues. Trimming cost V 5 bases and J 11 bases; bases outside gene matches: 12. CDR3 loop: CASSIAGGPVRMQYF. The CDR3 region has the DNA TGTGCCAGCAGTATAGCGGGAGGGCCCGTCAGAATGCAGTATTTT.

The chain recombines TRBV4-3 with TRBJ2-1; tentatively, D is TRBD1 (6 bases). Germline values: CDR1 LGHNA, CDR2 YSLEER. V lost 0 bases and J lost 6, with 12 bases in between. The CDR3 has 15 amino acids. This CDR3 reads CASSQDKGVGNEQFF. As DNA, the CDR3 is TGCGCCAGCAGCCAAGATAAGGGGGTGGGCAATGAGCAGTTCTTC.

V usage is TRBV7-9 and J usage is TRBJ2-1; D gene unclear. The CDR3 consists of 11 residues. Trimming took off 2 bases at V and 10 bases at J, with 6 bases between the two ends. The germline gives CDR1 SEHNR, CDR2 FQNEAQ (reference sequence). The DNA for the CDR3 is TGTGCCAGCAGCTTAATGGGCGAGCAGTTCTTC. Translation: CASSLMGEQFF.